This T cell receptor beta chain stems from a study of cytotoxic CD8 clonotypes in ibrutinib-treated CLL. Study in general: Response sampling came at median around a year of treatment, ranging about 6 to 36 months. Overall study findings and caveats: Baseline levels were approached again at progression, after clonality had risen at ibrutinib response. Patients with sustained remission and those progressing were sampled at differing times.

The planned depth of sequencing spanned 1 in 200,000 to 1 in 1 million T cells. Sequencing used immunoSEQ multiplex PCR; TCRdb keeps in-frame clones, though not all of them. The sample records over 95,000 clones, 58% being singletons. The CDR3 contains 14 residues. Per germline, CDR1 SGHRS and CDR2 YFSETQ. V gave up 4 bases and J gave up 6 bases; unmatched junction bases: 9. Concerning this clone itself: Its antigen is as yet unknown.

The chain couples TRBV5-1 to TRBJ2-7, with 8 bases identical to TRBD1. The sequences come from PBMCs, collected after 24 months of ibrutinib treatment. The clonotype originates from a human donor with chronic lymphocytic leukemia. The CDR3 region is CASSPETGDGEQYF. The DNA of the CDR3 is TGCGCCAGCAGCCCGGAGACAGGGGACGGCGAGCAGTACTTC.